The entry that follows covers one TCR beta chain sequence. This entry is derived from a study of blood T cell repertoires in COVID-19. Study background: COVID-19 samples collected from the United States, Italy and Spain covered acute and convalescent phases.

While infection was still active, Seattle patients were enrolled and then followed longitudinally. From germline, CDR1 is SGHRS and CDR2 YFSETQ. The V end lost 3 bases, the J end lost 8 bases, and 17 bases lay between the germline ends. The CDR3 has 14 amino acids. As handled by the study authors: Cell counts per sample came from amplifying reference gene primers. Some clones are missing from TCRdb's copy, which holds only in-frame ones; the method was immunoSEQ multiplex PCR. V and J calls and clone size are given by that table; D and trimming were obtained from the DNA. Of 250,000 or so clones in the sample, over 80% were seen once.

The TCR originated in a man aged 25 to 40 with COVID-19, enrolled during active disease. The chain employs TRBV5-1 and TRBJ1-1; D might be TRBD1 (6 bases). The material sequenced was peripheral blood. CDR3 in DNA: TGCGCCAGCAGCTATACCGGGACAACCGACGAAGCTTTCTTT. This gives the protein CASSYTGTTDEAFF.